Following are 23 T cell receptor beta chains from one sample sequenced in a study of graft-versus-host responses after intestinal transplantation. Processing released intraepithelial and lamina propria lymphocytes from the graft tissue. Sequencing was performed with immunoSEQ multiplex PCR; in TCRdb, only in-frame clones are kept and a portion is missing. This table holds some 10,000 clones, approximately 77% found once. Material: ileum tissue, obtained around 440 days after intestinal transplantation. These TCRs come from a human patient who received an intestinal transplant, so some T cells may come from the graft donor.

This clone was counted a few times. The chain is built from TRBV30 and TRBJ2-4; 11 positions agree with TRBD2. V shed 3 bases and J 1 base; nucleotides not matched to a gene: 11. CDR1 and CDR2 (germline): GTSNPN, SVGIG (reference sequence). This CDR3 region has 18 residues. CDR3 residues: CAWRRLAGPSFAKNIQYF. CDR3 DNA: TGTGCCTGGAGAAGACTAGCGGGGCCCTCCTTTGCCAAAAACATTCAGTACTTC. The whole variable domain, remainder taken from reference TRBV30 and TRBJ2-4, is SQTIHQWPATLVQPVGSPLSLECTVEGTSNPNLYWYRQAAGRGLQLLFYSVGIGQISSEVPQNLSASRPQDRQFILSSKKLLLSDSGFYLCAWRRLAGPSFAKNIQYFGAGTRLSVL.

The genes are TRBV14 and TRBJ2-3, with 7 bases lining up with TRBD1. This CDR3 is 16 amino acids long. V dropped 3 bases and J dropped 2; count of bases not matched to a gene: 8. CDR1 is SGHDN, CDR2 FVKESK, per germline. The CDR3 DNA is TGTGCCAGCAGCCAGTTCACAGGGGTCACCACAGATACGCAGTATTTT. Its protein is CASSQFTGVTTDTQYF.

The chain employs TRBV6-1 and TRBJ2-2; D may correspond to TRBD1 or TRBD2 (5 bases each). Per germline, CDR1 MNHNS and CDR2 SASEGT. V was trimmed by 6 bases and J by 3 bases, leaving 8 bases between them. The CDR3 extends over 13 amino acids. The CDR3 protein is CASSGAYTGELFF. In nucleotides, the CDR3 is TGTGCCAGCAGCGGGGCTTACACCGGGGAGCTGTTTTTT.

The rearrangement uses TRBV30 and TRBJ1-4; D gene ambiguous. This CDR3 has 15 amino acids. V gave up 7 bases and J gave up 8 bases, with 23 bases separating them. Germline values: CDR1 GTSNPN, CDR2 SVGIG (reference sequence). The CDR3 region has the DNA TGTGCCTTCCGGACGGCGGCATCGGTCGGGGAAAAACTGTTTTTT. Translating gives CAFRTAASVGEKLFF. The whole variable domain, remainder taken from reference TRBV30 and TRBJ1-4, is SQTIHQWPATLVQPVGSPLSLECTVEGTSNPNLYWYRQAAGRGLQLLFYSVGIGQISSEVPQNLSASRPQDRQFILSSKKLLLSDSGFYLCAFRTAASVGEKLFFGSGTQLSVL.

V gene TRBV5-1 combines with J gene TRBJ2-5; D unclear. The DNA end favors TRBJ2-7, so the J call may be wrong. The CDR3 totals 18 residues. CDR1 and CDR2 (germline): SGHRS, YFSETQ. Written as DNA, the CDR3 is TGCGCCAGCAGCTTGGCCGCAGTTCTGGACCACTTCTCCTACGAGCAGTACTTC. Protein product: CASSLAAVLDHFSYEQYF.

The chain carries TRBV19 and TRBJ1-2, with 7 bases identical to TRBD1. The length of the CDR3 is 14 residues. Per the germline V gene, CDR1 is LNHDA and CDR2 is SQIVND (reference sequence). The junction had 9 bases not matched to a gene; V was cut back by 6 bases and J by 5 bases. CDR3 residues: CASRQTGRGYGYTF. In DNA form, the CDR3 reads TGTGCCAGTAGGCAGACAGGGAGAGGGTATGGCTACACCTTC.

In nucleotides, the CDR3 is TGTGCCAGCAGCAAGGAGACAGGCGTCTACACCTTC. Its protein is CASSKETGVYTF. The chain uses TRBV21-1 and TRBJ1-2; TRBD1 was called by the table and not checked on the DNA. TRBV21-1 has pseudogene status. This CDR3 has 12 residues.

The V gene is TRBV4-1, the J gene TRBJ1-1; TRBD1 might be the D (5 bases). Trimming removed 1 base at V and 4 bases at J, with 10 bases between. CDR3 length: 14 residues. Germline CDR1 MGHRA, CDR2 YSYEKL. The CDR3 coding sequence is TGCGCCAGCAGCCAAGTTGCGGGGGGCACTGAAGCTTTCTTT. Residues: CASSQVAGGTEAFF.

The chain joins TRBV25-1 to TRBJ2-5, with 7 bases identical to TRBD1. Germline loops: CDR1 MGHDK, CDR2 SYGVNS. The CDR3 extends over 13 amino acids. V gave up 7 bases and J gave up 2 bases; unmatched junction bases: 4. The CDR3 DNA sequence: TGTGCCAGCAAACAGGGGAAACAAGAGACCCAGTACTTC. Translation: CASKQGKQETQYF. The full variable domain, rest sourced from reference TRBV25-1 and TRBJ2-5, is EADIYQTPRYLVIGTGKKITLECSQTMGHDKMYWYQQDPGMELHLIHYSYGVNSTEKGDLSSESTVSRIRTEHFPLTLESARPSHTSQYLCASKQGKQETQYFGPGTRLLVL.

This clone appeared a few times. The rearrangement uses TRBV7-2 and TRBJ1-2; TRBD1 matches 8 bases. Germline lookup yields CDR1 SGHTA and CDR2 FQGNSA. J lost 4 bases, V lost 5 bases, and 9 bases had no gene match. The CDR3 spans 15 residues. The CDR3 loop reads CASSLGQGRSYGYTF. Here the CDR3 DNA reads TGTGCCAGCAGCCTAGGACAGGGACGTAGCTATGGCTACACCTTC.

The CDR3: CASSLDSHYGYTF. In nucleotides, the CDR3 is TGTGCCAGCAGTCTAGACAGTCACTATGGCTACACCTTC. This chain connects TRBV6-5 to TRBJ1-2, with a possible D match to TRBD1 (5 bases). The CDR3 spans 13 residues. With 5 bases removed from V and 3 bases from J, the gap between germline ends came to 10 bases. CDR1 is MNHEY, CDR2 SVGAGI, per germline.

This clone was seen a single time. The gene calls are TRBV6-7 and TRBJ2-7; the D gene is possibly TRBD1 (6 bases). TRBV6-7 has ORF status, its function being uncertain. Trimming removed 5 bases at V and 2 bases at J, with 7 bases between. CDR3 length equals 12 residues. This CDR3 reads CASSEGAYEQYF. The CDR3 coding sequence is TGTGCCAGCAGTGAGGGGGCCTACGAGCAGTACTTC.

As DNA, the CDR3 is TGTGCCAGTAGTCCCACAGGGAGCTCCTATAATTCACCCCTCCACTTT. It codes for CASSPTGSSYNSPLHF. The chain has TRBV19 and TRBJ1-6; TRBD1 might be the D (6 bases). With 5 bases removed from V and 0 bases from J, the gap between germline ends came to 11 bases. The CDR3 is made up of 16 amino acids. Germline CDR1 LNHDA, CDR2 SQIVND (reference sequence). The full variable domain, rest sourced from reference TRBV19 and TRBJ1-6, is DGGITQSPKYLFRKEGQNVTLSCEQNLNHDAMYWYRQDPGQGLRLIYYSQIVNDFQKGDIAEGYSVSREKKESFPLTVTSAQKNPTAFYLCASSPTGSSYNSPLHFGNGTRLTVT.

The chain links TRBV6-4 to TRBJ2-3, with TRBD2 identical over 15 bases. This CDR3 has 17 amino acids. The trim removed 0 bases at V and 4 bases at J, leaving 2 bases unmatched. Germline assignment: CDR1 MRHNA and CDR2 SNTAGT. The CDR3 region is CASSDSRTSGGADTQYF. DNA of the CDR3: TGTGCCAGCAGTGACTCACGGACTAGCGGGGGGGCAGATACGCAGTATTTT.

This chain uses TRBV18 with TRBJ2-2; no clear D gene. Trimming stripped 3 bases from V and 4 bases from J, with 0 bases between. CDR1 KGHSH and CDR2 LQKENI come from the germline V gene. CDR3 size: 11 residues. CDR3 loop: CASSPTGELFF. CDR3 nucleotide sequence: TGTGCCAGCTCACCCACCGGGGAGCTGTTTTTT. The complete variable domain, with remaining parts taken from reference TRBV18 and TRBJ2-2, reads NAGVMQNPRHLVRRRGQEARLRCSPMKGHSHVYWYRQLPEEGLKFMVYLQKENIIDESGMPKERFSAEFPKEGPSILRIQQVVRGDSAAYFCASSPTGELFFGEGSRLTVL.

This clone was found once. J is TRBJ2-1 and V is TRBV7-9; 7 nucleotides match TRBD1. CDR3 length equals 15 residues. The V and J ends lost 4 bases and 6 bases, in that order; junction bases with no gene match: 9. Germline V gene data show CDR1 as SEHNR and CDR2 as FQNEAQ (reference sequence). As DNA, the CDR3 is TGTGCCAGCAGCTCGTTGGGACAGAGTTTCAATGAGCAGTTCTTC. It encodes CASSSLGQSFNEQFF.

J is TRBJ1-5 and V is TRBV10-3; 7 nucleotides align to TRBD1. The V gene's germline CDR1 is ENHRY and CDR2 SYGVKD. V lost 2 bases, J lost 6 bases, and 4 bases stayed unmatched. The CDR3 covers 14 residues. The CDR3 protein is CAISETGEGQPQHF. CDR3 sequence (DNA): TGTGCCATCAGTGAGACAGGGGAGGGTCAGCCCCAGCATTTT.

The genes are TRBV7-8 and TRBJ2-7; D perhaps matches TRBD1 (7 bases). Germline values: CDR1 SGHVS, CDR2 FQNEAQ. The CDR3 runs to 13 residues. Deletions cut 5 bases from V and 6 bases from J, with 14 bases between. This CDR3 reads CASSPRQGGEQYF. CDR3 bases: TGTGCCAGCAGCCCGAGACAGGGAGGCGAGCAGTACTTC.

The chain is built from TRBV18 and TRBJ2-5, with a weak D call TRBD2 (6 bases). The J call could be wrong; TRBJ2-7 is a better fit for the DNA end. This CDR3 has 15 residues. The V gene's germline CDR1 is KGHSH and CDR2 LQKENI. The CDR3 DNA follows: TGTGCCAGCTCACTCGGGACTCAATTTGGGTACGAGCAGTACTTC. Amino acid sequence: CASSLGTQFGYEQYF.

The V and J genes are TRBV2 and TRBJ1-5, with 9 bases identical to TRBD1. The trim removed 10 bases at V and 4 bases at J, leaving 2 bases unmatched. In germline, CDR1 is SNHLY, CDR2 FYNNEI. The CDR3 is 12 amino acids. The CDR3 DNA follows: TGTGCCACGGGACAGGGTAATCAGCCCCAGCATTTT. Its translation: CATGQGNQPQHF.

In DNA, the CDR3 is TGCAGTGCTAGTACGATCGATGGCTACACCTTC. This codes for CSASTIDGYTF. The chain carries TRBV20-1 and TRBJ1-2; D is undetermined. This CDR3 region has 11 residues. The ends were cut back, 3 bases at V and 6 bases at J, with 8 bases in the middle. Germline CDR1 is DFQATT and CDR2 is SNEGSKA (reference sequence).

For this clone: Distinct nucleotide sequences in the sample also encode this CDR3. The chain combines TRBV9 with TRBJ1-1; a weak D match, TRBD1 (6 bases). In germline, CDR1 is SGDLS, CDR2 YYNGEE. The CDR3 is 15 amino acids. Trimming stripped 0 bases from V and 3 bases from J, with 12 bases between. The CDR3 region has the DNA TGTGCCAGCAGCGTAGGAGGGGGGACGTACACTGAAGCTTTCTTT. This sequence encodes CASSVGGGTYTEAFF.

There are a few counts of this clone. V is TRBV2 and J is TRBJ1-5, with D maybe TRBD1 (6 bases). The V and J ends lost 7 bases and 2 bases respectively, with 18 bases between them. In germline, CDR1 is SNHLY, CDR2 FYNNEI. This CDR3 comprises 16 residues. The CDR3 coding sequence is TGTGCCAGCAAAGGGGGTAGGGCCGAGGGCAATCAGCCCCAGCATTTT. Its translation is CASKGGRAEGNQPQHF.